One and the same sample provided the 20 T cell receptor beta chains below, sequenced in a study of shared clonotypes between healthy human individuals. Only CD45RO-negative cells positively selected for CCR7 counted as naive CD8 cells, so terminally differentiated effector memory CD45RA+ cells were excluded. Generated by immunoSEQ multiplex PCR, the TCRdb table keeps only in-frame clones and is missing some. This sample has about 1.9 million clones, with 85% to 95% found just once. The sequenced sample consisted of naive CD8+ T cells from PBMCs. The receptors come from a man aged 18 to 35 in good health. Some clones in this sample may be carry-over from other donors' samples.

The chain carries TRBV2 and TRBJ1-1, with D perhaps matching TRBD1 (6 bases). Trimming shortened V by 1 base and J by 8 bases, and 14 bases separated the two germline ends. Per germline, CDR1 SNHLY and CDR2 FYNNEI. CDR3 length: 14 residues. The CDR3 region is CASSEVSGRGEAFF. As DNA, the CDR3 is TGTGCCAGCAGTGAAGTGAGCGGGAGGGGGGAAGCTTTCTTT.

The count of this clone is one. CDR3 DNA sequence: TGTGCCATCAGTGAGTCGCGGCAGGGGGCTCAAGAGCAGTACTTC. It is translated as CAISESRQGAQEQYF. The chain carries TRBV10-3 and TRBJ2-7; 8 bases fit TRBD1. The J segment lost 7 bases and the V segment lost 0 bases, leaving 8 bases of the junction unmatched. CDR3 length equals 15 residues. Germline CDR1 and CDR2: ENHRY and SYGVKD.

V and J are TRBV13 and TRBJ2-1; D is perhaps TRBD1 (6 bases). Trimming stripped 8 bases from V and 4 bases from J, with 9 bases between. Germline V gene data show CDR1 as PRHDT and CDR2 as FYEKMQ (reference sequence). This CDR3 has 12 amino acids. The CDR3 nucleotides are TGTGCCAGCCGGACAGATTACAATGAGCAGTTCTTC. Amino acid sequence: CASRTDYNEQFF.

This chain joins TRBV7-9 and TRBJ1-2; TRBD1 aligns across 8 bases. The trim removed 5 bases at V and 5 bases at J, leaving 4 bases unmatched. Per germline, CDR1 SEHNR and CDR2 FQNEAQ (reference sequence). CDR3 length: 13 residues. As DNA, the CDR3 is TGTGCCAGCAGCGCAGGGGGCTCTTATGGCTACACCTTC. This gives the protein CASSAGGSYGYTF. Together with reference TRBV7-9 and TRBJ1-2, the CDR3 gives the full variable domain: DTGVSQNPRHKITKRGQNVTFRCDPISEHNRLYWYRQTLGQGPEFLTYFQNEAQLEKSRLLSDRFSAERPKGSFSTLEIQRTEQGDSAMYLCASSAGGSYGYTFGSGTRLTVV.

The rearrangement links TRBV30 to TRBJ1-2, with D unclear. V lost 4 bases to trimming and J lost 8 bases, with 8 bases between them. Germline CDR1 is GTSNPN and CDR2 is SVGIG (reference sequence). There are 10 residues in the CDR3. The CDR3 coding sequence is TGTGCCTGGACCCTCTTGGGCTACACCTTC. It yields the protein CAWTLLGYTF.

The chain couples TRBV7-6 to TRBJ2-7, with D possibly matching TRBD1 (6 bases). The CDR3 consists of 16 residues. V lost 5 bases to trimming and J lost 3 bases, with 20 bases between them. Germline V lookup: CDR1 SGHVS, CDR2 FNYEAQ. In DNA, the CDR3 is TGTGCCAGCAGCCGGGGCCGCAGGGGCGTCCGCTACGAGCAGTACTTC. Translation: CASSRGRRGVRYEQYF.

The chain carries TRBV11-2 and TRBJ2-7; 9 nucleotides match TRBD1. The CDR3 totals 17 residues. CDR1 is SGHAT, CDR2 FQNNGV, per germline. The junction had 15 bases not matched to a gene; V was cut back by 4 bases and J by 5 bases. The CDR3 DNA sequence: TGTGCCAGCAGCTCCGGGACAGGGACCAGAGAGAGAGACGAGCAGTACTTC. Protein: CASSSGTGTRERDEQYF. Variable domain in full (rest from reference TRBV11-2 and TRBJ2-7): EAGVAQSPRYKIIEKRQSVAFWCNPISGHATLYWYQQILGQGPKLLIQFQNNGVVDDSQLPKDRFSAERLKGVDSTLKIQPAKLEDSAVYLCASSSGTGTRERDEQYFGPGTRLTVT.

This chain links TRBV5-1 with TRBJ1-1; D is perhaps TRBD1 (5 bases). This CDR3 region has 16 residues. Trimming took off 4 bases at V and 2 bases at J, with 18 bases between the two ends. The V gene's germline CDR1 is SGHRS and CDR2 YFSETQ. The CDR3 DNA sequence: TGCGCCAGCAGCACGGAGAGGCGGGGGTCAAACACTGAAGCTTTCTTT. Residues: CASSTERRGSNTEAFF. The whole variable domain, remainder taken from reference TRBV5-1 and TRBJ1-1, is KAGVTQTPRYLIKTRGQQVTLSCSPISGHRSVSWYQQTPGQGLQFLFEYFSETQRNKGNFPGRFSGRQFSNSRSEMNVSTLELGDSALYLCASSTERRGSNTEAFFGQGTRLTVV.

This sequence joins TRBV14 and TRBJ1-1; maybe TRBD1 (6 bases). The CDR3 covers 14 residues. Germline lookup yields CDR1 SGHDN and CDR2 FVKESK. V was shortened by 6 bases and J by 5 bases, with 16 bases between the two germline ends. The CDR3 sequence: CASSHGSGVTEAFF. DNA for the CDR3: TGTGCCAGCAGTCATGGATCAGGGGTGACTGAAGCTTTCTTT.

This clone was observed once. V gene TRBV15 combines with J gene TRBJ2-1; unclear D gene. Per germline, CDR1 LNHNV and CDR2 YYDKDF (reference sequence). This CDR3 comprises 13 residues. Trimming took off 5 bases at V and 3 bases at J, with 8 bases between the two ends. The CDR3 bases are TGTGCCACCAGCCTCGGAAACTACAATGAGCAGTTCTTC. This translates into CATSLGNYNEQFF.

The chain combines TRBV7-8 with TRBJ2-2, with 9 bases matching TRBD1. The CDR3 totals 15 residues. CDR1 is SGHVS and CDR2 is FQNEAQ in the germline V gene. V lost 4 bases and J lost 7; bases outside the gene matches: 7. The CDR3 nucleotides read TGTGCCAGCAGCTCAAGGACAGGGGTGGGCGGGGAGCTGTTTTTT. Encoded protein: CASSSRTGVGGELFF.

V usage is TRBV12-5 and J usage is TRBJ1-1; TRBD1 is a possible D gene (6 bases). CDR3 length: 12 residues. V was shortened by 2 bases and J by 5 bases, with 6 bases between the two germline ends. CDR1 is LGHNT and CDR2 is FRNRAP in the germline V gene. The DNA for the CDR3 is TGTGCTAGTGGTTTGACAGGGACTGAAGCTTTCTTT. This codes for CASGLTGTEAFF.

The rearrangement links TRBV6-5 to TRBJ2-3; TRBD1 agrees at 8 bases. V lost 4 bases and J lost 2; bases outside the gene matches: 2. CDR1 and CDR2 (germline): MNHEY, SVGAGI. The CDR3 is 14 residues long. CDR3: CASSWTGPTDTQYF. CDR3 in DNA: TGTGCCAGCAGTTGGACAGGGCCCACAGATACGCAGTATTTT.

As regards this clone: The sample holds other DNA sequences that translate to the same CDR3. The rearrangement links TRBV28 to TRBJ1-1, with D unclear. The CDR3 length is 13 residues. V gave up 3 bases and J gave up 4 bases, with 9 bases separating them. CDR1 is MDHEN, CDR2 SYDVKM, per germline. DNA for the CDR3: TGTGCCAGCAGTTTCTCCCGTGGCACTGAAGCTTTCTTT. This encodes CASSFSRGTEAFF.

The chain employs TRBV5-1 and TRBJ1-3; D gene uncertain. Germline CDR1 reads SGHRS; CDR2 reads YFSETQ. The CDR3 loop spans 16 amino acids. With 4 bases removed from V and 0 bases from J, the gap between germline ends came to 14 bases. The chain's CDR3 is CASSPEPLSSGNTIYF. CDR3 coding DNA: TGCGCCAGCAGCCCCGAGCCACTCAGCTCTGGAAACACCATATATTTT. Variable domain in full (rest from reference TRBV5-1 and TRBJ1-3): KAGVTQTPRYLIKTRGQQVTLSCSPISGHRSVSWYQQTPGQGLQFLFEYFSETQRNKGNFPGRFSGRQFSNSRSEMNVSTLELGDSALYLCASSPEPLSSGNTIYFGEGSWLTVV.

CDR3 loop: CASSLYISDTQYF. The CDR3 coding sequence is TGTGCCAGCAGTTTATATATCTCAGATACGCAGTATTTT. This sequence joins TRBV27 and TRBJ2-3; the D is unclear. This CDR3 comprises 13 residues. CDR1 and CDR2 from the germline V gene are MNHEY and SMNVEV (reference sequence). Trimming stripped 1 base from V and 4 bases from J, with 6 bases between.

The V gene is TRBV14, the J gene TRBJ1-3; D not resolved. In germline, CDR1 is SGHDN, CDR2 FVKESK. Between the trimmed V and J ends, which lost 0 bases and 2 bases, there was a span of 2 bases. This CDR3 has 13 residues. In nucleotides, the CDR3 is TGTGCCAGCAGCCAAGATACTGGAAACACCATATATTTT. It translates to CASSQDTGNTIYF.

For this clone: This CDR3 is also generated by other DNA sequences in the sample. V is TRBV28 and J is TRBJ2-7; 7 bases are a match to TRBD1. Germline CDR1 and CDR2: MDHEN and SYDVKM. The CDR3 has 12 residues. With V trimmed by 1 base and J by 6 bases, 0 bases remained unmatched. The CDR3 nucleotides read TGTGCCAGCAGTTTATCAGGGGGCGAGCAGTACTTC. Translated, it gives CASSLSGGEQYF.

This clone is a singleton in its sample. This chain links TRBV9 with TRBJ1-5; TRBD1 agrees at 10 bases. The V segment lost 3 bases and the J segment 0 bases; nucleotides outside the gene matches: 0. The CDR3 is 15 residues long. CDR1 and CDR2 from the germline V gene are SGDLS and YYNGEE. As DNA, the CDR3 is TGTGCCAGCAGCGGGACAGGGGGTAGCAATCAGCCCCAGCATTTT. It is translated as CASSGTGGSNQPQHF.

The J gene is TRBJ2-2, the V gene TRBV11-2, with 9 bases that match TRBD2. The CDR3 is 19 amino acids. Losses at the gene ends were 0 bases for V and 0 bases for J; bases not matched to a gene: 8. Germline V gene data show CDR1 as SGHAT and CDR2 as FQNNGV. The CDR3 DNA follows: TGTGCCAGCAGCTTAGATGGCGGGAGGGACCACGCGAACACCGGGGAGCTGTTTTTT. This codes for CASSLDGGRDHANTGELFF. Drawing the rest from reference TRBV11-2 and TRBJ2-2, the complete variable domain is EAGVAQSPRYKIIEKRQSVAFWCNPISGHATLYWYQQILGQGPKLLIQFQNNGVVDDSQLPKDRFSAERLKGVDSTLKIQPAKLEDSAVYLCASSLDGGRDHANTGELFFGEGSRLTVL.